Presented here are 4 T cell receptor beta chains from one specimen sequenced in a study of T-cell reconstitution after alpha-beta-depleted transplantation in children. Preparation of the TCRbeta library was carried out with unique molecular identifiers. In TCRdb, the PCR reads were re-called with MiXCR into one record per CDR3 protein. The sample has 600,000 to 700,000 distinct CDR3 sequences, over 15% seen once. The sequences come from PBMCs from the stem cell graft donor, collected from the stem cell graft. The receptors shown here come from a human donor who donated a stem cell graft to a child with acute myeloid leukemia.

This clonotype was observed at least ten times. The chain recombines TRBV6-6 with TRBJ1-1; D ambiguous. The CDR3 sequence is 12 residues long. The germline V gene encodes CDR1 MNHNY and CDR2 SVGAGI (reference sequence). V shed 8 bases and J shed 5 bases, with 12 bases lying between them. The CDR3 sequence: CASGSRPTEAFF. CDR3 coding DNA: TGTGCCAGCGGATCACGTCCGACTGAAGCTTTCTTT.

The sample holds a few counts of this clonotype. The chain couples TRBV18 to TRBJ2-1; no clear D gene. The CDR3 runs 16 residues. V was clipped by 3 bases and J by 0 bases, with 12 bases between them. In germline, CDR1 is KGHSH, CDR2 LQKENI. The CDR3 nucleotides read TGTGCCAGCTCACCCTCTACCGCTAACTCCTACAATGAGCAGTTCTTC. Protein product: CASSPSTANSYNEQFF.

The chain recombines TRBV5-1 with TRBJ1-1; TRBD1 matches 9 bases. CDR3 size: 14 residues. V gave up 4 bases and J gave up 4 bases; unmatched junction bases: 5. Germline V gene lookup returns CDR1 SGHRS and CDR2 YFSETQ. This chain's CDR3 is CASSVDRGSTEAFF. CDR3 DNA: TGCGCCAGCAGCGTCGACAGGGGGAGCACTGAAGCTTTCTTT.

A remark on this clonotype: This may stem from a read error, because a much larger clone lies one nucleotide away. The chain joins TRBV20-1 to TRBJ2-7; the D call may be TRBD1 or TRBD2 (5 bases each). V shed 1 base and J shed 8 bases, with 15 bases lying between them. From germline, CDR1 is DFQATT and CDR2 SNEGSKA (reference sequence). The CDR3 runs 13 residues. CDR3 in DNA: TGCAGTGCTAGAGCCGGGGCAGTCGACCAGCAGTACTTC. Its protein is CSARAGAVDQQYF.